One sample yielded the 14 T cell receptor beta chains listed below, sequenced in a study of early T cells in non-severe SARS-CoV-2 infection. TCRdb called the 5' RACE reads again in MiXCR, with one record for every CDR3 protein. Counted here are nearly 55,000 distinct CDR3 sequences, about 7.7% occurring once; the ten biggest clones make up over 9.5%. This material consisted of whole blood, taken at baseline. These receptors were collected from an adult who was a healthcare worker with PCR-confirmed SARS-CoV-2 infection or an uninfected control (not recorded which).

This clonotype came up a few times. A junction end diverges from the germline sequence, so it may reflect a read error. This rearrangement joins TRBV18 to TRBJ1-1; tentative D call: TRBD1 (5 bases). In germline, CDR1 is KGHSH, CDR2 LQKENI. The CDR3 is 14 residues long. The DNA for the CDR3 is TGTGCCAGCTCACCACAGGGGCTTCTCGCTGAAGTTTTCTTT. Encoded protein: CASSPQGLLAEVFF.

Ten or more counts support this clonotype. The rearrangement links TRBV27 to TRBJ2-7, with TRBD2 matching 8 bases. Germline V lookup: CDR1 MNHEY, CDR2 SMNVEV (reference sequence). The CDR3 extends over 16 amino acids. Trimming at V came to 4 bases and at J to 5 bases, leaving 13 bases not matched to a gene. CDR3 protein: CASSSLAGPLENEQYF. DNA for the CDR3: TGTGCCAGCAGTTCCTTAGCGGGGCCGCTCGAGAACGAGCAGTACTTC.

This clonotype occurred many times. The chain has TRBV30 and TRBJ1-4; D is unresolved. Germline CDR1 and CDR2: GTSNPN and SVGIG (reference sequence). CDR3 size: 15 residues. The V gene lost 0 bases and the J gene lost 5 bases, with 13 bases spanning the gap. The CDR3 nucleotides are TGTGCCTGGAGTGTACTCGGCAAGATGAATGAAAAACTGTTTTTT. Protein sequence: CAWSVLGKMNEKLFF. Complete variable domain (other parts from reference TRBV30 and TRBJ1-4): SQTIHQWPATLVQPVGSPLSLECTVEGTSNPNLYWYRQAAGRGLQLLFYSVGIGQISSEVPQNLSASRPQDRQFILSSKKLLLSDSGFYLCAWSVLGKMNEKLFFGSGTQLSVL.

This clonotype was found a few times. This chain links TRBV5-1 with TRBJ2-2, with D tentatively TRBD2 (6 bases). Trimming removed 7 bases at V and 4 bases at J, with 14 bases between. Germline CDR1 SGHRS, CDR2 YFSETQ. The CDR3 totals 14 residues. As DNA, the CDR3 is TGCGCCAGCCTCTGGGGGGAAGGCACCGGGGAGCTGTTTTTT. This gives the protein CASLWGEGTGELFF.

The table lists this clonotype with a few counts. The rearrangement uses TRBV18 and TRBJ2-2; D is possibly TRBD2 (5 bases). Germline CDR1 KGHSH, CDR2 LQKENI. The CDR3 contains 14 residues. Between the trimmed V and J ends, which lost 2 bases and 7 bases, there was a span of 11 bases. The CDR3 sequence: CASSPSRDDGELFF. Here the CDR3 DNA reads TGTGCCAGCTCACCATCTCGGGATGACGGGGAGCTGTTTTTT.

In its sample, this clonotype was seen many times. Here the CDR3 reads CASSLMGSSDTDTQYF. The CDR3, as DNA: TGTGCCAGCAGTTTAATGGGATCGAGCGACACAGATACGCAGTATTTT. This chain connects TRBV12-3 or TRBV12-4 to TRBJ2-3; D call uncertain. The CDR3 is 16 amino acids. V lost 2 bases and J lost 2, with 14 bases in between.

Written as DNA, the CDR3 is TGTGCCAGCTACGGGACTAGCGGTCCCTACGAGCAGTACTTC. As protein: CASYGTSGPYEQYF. The rearrangement joins TRBV2 to TRBJ2-7, with 11 positions matching TRBD2. CDR1 is SNHLY and CDR2 is FYNNEI in the germline V gene. This CDR3 has 14 amino acids. Trimming at V came to 8 bases and at J to 2 bases, leaving 5 bases not matched to a gene. The full variable domain, rest sourced from reference TRBV2 and TRBJ2-7, is EPEVTQTPSHQVTQMGQEVILRCVPISNHLYFYWYRQILGQKVEFLVSFYNNEISEKSEIFDDQFSVERPDGSNFTLKIRSTKLEDSAMYFCASYGTSGPYEQYFGPGTRLTVT.

In its sample, this clonotype was seen a few times. The genes are TRBV19 and TRBJ2-3, with 10 bases fitting TRBD2. Germline CDR1 is LNHDA and CDR2 is SQIVND (reference sequence). The CDR3 covers 16 residues. Trimming took 3 bases from V and 3 from J; bases not matched to a gene: 6. The CDR3 sequence: CASSILGTSATDTQYF. The CDR3 nucleotides are TGTGCCAGTAGTATCCTTGGGACTAGCGCAACAGATACGCAGTATTTT.

This clonotype was picked up many times. The chain uses TRBV7-9 and TRBJ1-2; perhaps TRBD1 as D (5 bases). V dropped 5 bases and J dropped 4 bases, with 20 bases sitting between them. Germline V gene lookup returns CDR1 SEHNR and CDR2 FQNEAQ (reference sequence). This CDR3 has 16 residues. CDR3 loop: CASSPSIDSRVYGYTF. The CDR3 coding sequence is TGTGCCAGCAGCCCCTCAATAGACAGCCGAGTCTATGGCTACACCTTC.

This chain links TRBV29-1 with TRBJ2-4; D is uncertain. This CDR3 is 17 amino acids long. V was cut by 3 bases and J by 3 bases, with 21 bases left in between. Germline values: CDR1 SQVTM, CDR2 ANQGSEA. This CDR3 reads CSVDVQVGPFGKNIQYF. As DNA, the CDR3 is TGCAGCGTTGATGTGCAGGTCGGGCCTTTTGGCAAAAACATTCAGTACTTC.

This clonotype occurred many times. The rearrangement uses TRBV21-1 and TRBJ2-4; the D call TRBD1 from the table was never checked on the DNA. TRBV21-1 is termed a pseudogene. This CDR3 comprises 16 residues. The CDR3 protein is CASSPKQGRTKNIQYF. The CDR3 coding sequence is TGTGCCAGCAGCCCAAAGCAGGGACGGACCAAAAACATTCAGTACTTC.

This clonotype was seen many times. This rearrangement joins TRBV7-9 to TRBJ2-7; D not certain. Germline assignment: CDR1 SEHNR and CDR2 FQNEAQ (reference sequence). The CDR3 has 12 amino acids. V shed 5 bases and J shed 1 base, with 6 bases lying between them. This CDR3 is CASSPASYEQYF. CDR3 DNA sequence: TGTGCCAGCAGCCCGGCTTCCTACGAGCAGTACTTC. Drawing the rest from reference TRBV7-9 and TRBJ2-7, the complete variable domain is DTGVSQNPRHKITKRGQNVTFRCDPISEHNRLYWYRQTLGQGPEFLTYFQNEAQLEKSRLLSDRFSAERPKGSFSTLEIQRTEQGDSAMYLCASSPASYEQYFGPGTRLTVT.

The sample holds many counts of this clonotype. V gene TRBV13 combines with J gene TRBJ2-2; D is undetermined. This CDR3 comprises 13 residues. Germline CDR1 PRHDT, CDR2 FYEKMQ (reference sequence). Trimming took 2 bases from V and 3 from J, leaving 4 bases between them. CDR3 residues: CASSLRYTGELFF. In nucleotides, the CDR3 is TGTGCCAGCAGCTTACGGTACACCGGGGAGCTGTTTTTT.

The V gene is TRBV21-1, the J gene TRBJ2-7; the DNA was not compared with TRBD1, the D call given in the table. TRBV21-1 is labeled a pseudogene. This CDR3 region has 16 residues. This CDR3 reads CASSTAGTGDIYEQYF. The CDR3 DNA follows: TGTGCCAGCAGCACCGCCGGGACAGGGGATATTTACGAGCAGTACTTC.